A selection of T cell receptor beta chains follows, all from one sample in a study of vaccination and CD4 T cells after COVID-19. For these receptors, no antigen is known. Each CDR3 protein is one row after TCRdb ran MiXCR on the PCR reads. The sample yields 9,500 to 15,000 distinct CDR3 sequences, approximately 60% seen once. The sequencing used CD4+ T cells from blood, cultured in vitro, collected before SARS-CoV-2 vaccination. These receptors were obtained from a human donor who had recovered from COVID-19. CDR3s include the opening cysteine and the closing phenylalanine or tryptophan. Fields, in order: D gene, clone size, V gene, J gene, CDR3 protein, CDR3 DNA. D genes are given only for firm matches. Clone size is shown for a subset of rows, as once, few, many or a class of expanded clone.

>-|-|TRBV28|TRBJ1-5
CASSSGHRVQQPQHF
TGTGCCAGCAGTTCAGGACACAGGGTACAGCAGCCCCAGCATTTT
>TRBD1|-|TRBV10-3|TRBJ1-5
CAISERGTGGSQPQHF
TGTGCCATCAGTGAACGAGGGACAGGGGGCAGTCAGCCCCAGCATTTT
>-|-|TRBV19|TRBJ2-7
CASSVSGTTYEQYF
TGTGCCAGTAGTGTTTCCGGGACAACCTACGAGCAGTACTTC
>-|-|TRBV7-8|TRBJ2-5
CASSPQGGAYQETQYF
TGTGCCAGCAGCCCGCAGGGGGGCGCGTACCAAGAGACCCAGTACTTC
>-|-|TRBV14|TRBJ2-2
CASSLGGTGELFF
TGTGCCAGCAGCCTCGGAGGCACCGGGGAGCTGTTTTTT
>-|-|TRBV6-1|TRBJ1-5
CATRIQGLQPQHF
TGTGCCACCAGAATTCAGGGGCTTCAGCCCCAGCATTTT
>-|medium-sized|TRBV20-1|TRBJ1-6
CSAGGGAGSSYNSPLHF
TGCAGTGCTGGAGGAGGTGCAGGGAGCTCCTATAATTCACCCCTCCACTTT
>TRBD1|few|TRBV6-1|TRBJ1-1
CASSTGQGYTEAFF
TGTGCCAGCAGCACGGGACAGGGGTACACTGAAGCTTTCTTT
>-|-|TRBV7-9|TRBJ2-5
CASSLAGVRETQYF
TGTGCCAGCAGCTTGGCTGGGGTTCGGGAGACCCAGTACTTC
>-|-|TRBV5-8|TRBJ2-7
CASSLATGSYEQYF
TGTGCCAGCAGCTTGGCCACAGGGAGCTACGAGCAGTACTTC
>-|-|TRBV2|TRBJ2-1
CASTPEVVNEQFF
TGTGCCAGCACCCCAGAGGTGGTCAATGAGCAGTTCTTC
>-|-|TRBV2|TRBJ1-1
CASSLEGFGRSTEAFF
TGTGCCAGCAGTCTCGAGGGGTTTGGTCGATCCACTGAAGCTTTCTTT
>TRBD2|few|TRBV20-1|TRBJ2-3
CSARDLGGDVGTDTQYF
TGCAGTGCTAGAGATTTGGGGGGGGACGTAGGGACAGATACGCAGTATTTT
>-|-|TRBV6-1|TRBJ1-2
CASSERGLGVDGYTF
TGTGCCAGCAGTGAAAGAGGGTTGGGAGTGGATGGCTACACCTTC
>-|-|TRBV7-6|TRBJ2-3
CASSLAWASTDTQYF
TGTGCCAGCAGCTTAGCCTGGGCTAGCACAGATACGCAGTATTTT
>TRBD1|-|TRBV20-1|TRBJ2-7
CSARNLDRGSIIEQYF
TGCAGTGCTAGGAACTTAGACAGGGGATCTATTATTGAGCAGTACTTC
>-|-|TRBV20-1|TRBJ1-1
CSARKSDTEAFF
TGCAGTGCTAGAAAATCGGACACTGAAGCTTTCTTT
>-|-|TRBV5-4|TRBJ2-2
CASSPGGGVNTGELFF
TGTGCCAGCAGCCCGGGTGGGGGAGTGAACACCGGGGAGCTGTTTTTT
>-|few|TRBV20-1|TRBJ1-2
CSAHRQVGLNYGYTF
TGCAGTGCACATAGACAGGTCGGTCTCAACTATGGCTACACCTTC
>-|-|TRBV6-5|TRBJ1-5
CASSLRGVDQPQHF
TGTGCCAGCAGTTTAAGGGGGGTGGATCAGCCCCAGCATTTT
>TRBD2|-|TRBV7-9|TRBJ2-5
CASSGTSGGAFQETQYF
TGTGCCAGCAGCGGGACTAGCGGGGGGGCTTTCCAAGAGACCCAGTACTTC
>-|-|TRBV18|TRBJ1-1
CASSQGHPNTEAFF
TGTGCCAGCTCACAGGGACACCCGAACACTGAAGCTTTCTTT
>-|-|TRBV11-1|TRBJ2-5
CASSTSVSPGTQYF
TGTGCCAGCAGTACCTCGGTCTCTCCCGGGACCCAGTACTTC
>-|once|TRBV20-1|TRBJ2-5
CSARLVGGLQETQYF
TGCAGTGCTAGACTGGTGGGAGGCCTGCAAGAGACCCAGTACTTC
>TRBD2|once|TRBV20-1|TRBJ2-1
CSAREFPSGSSYNEQFF
TGCAGTGCTAGAGAATTCCCTAGCGGGAGCTCCTACAATGAGCAGTTCTTC
>TRBD1|-|TRBV6-2/TRBV6-3|TRBJ1-1
CASSRTGEIEAFF
TGTGCCAGCAGCCGGACAGGGGAAATTGAAGCTTTCTTT
>-|-|TRBV30|TRBJ2-7
CAWSPGTDSYEQYF
TGTGCCTGGAGTCCCGGGACCGACTCCTACGAGCAGTACTTC
>-|-|TRBV6-5|TRBJ1-1
CASSSGQGKTEAFF
TGTGCCAGCAGTTCAGGGCAGGGAAAGACTGAAGCTTTCTTT
>-|few|TRBV20-1|TRBJ2-1
CSAQPWRSYNEQFF
TGCAGTGCGCAGCCATGGCGGAGCTACAATGAGCAGTTCTTC
>-|-|TRBV19|TRBJ1-6
CASSMAGFDHNSPLHF
TGTGCCAGTAGTATGGCAGGTTTCGATCATAATTCACCCCTCCACTTT
>-|-|TRBV28|TRBJ2-7
CASSLGQLAYEQYF
TGTGCCAGCAGTTTAGGGCAGCTAGCCTACGAGCAGTACTTC
>TRBD1|-|TRBV20-1|TRBJ2-7
CSARATGGSYEQYF
TGCAGTGCTAGAGCGACAGGGGGCTCCTACGAGCAGTACTTC